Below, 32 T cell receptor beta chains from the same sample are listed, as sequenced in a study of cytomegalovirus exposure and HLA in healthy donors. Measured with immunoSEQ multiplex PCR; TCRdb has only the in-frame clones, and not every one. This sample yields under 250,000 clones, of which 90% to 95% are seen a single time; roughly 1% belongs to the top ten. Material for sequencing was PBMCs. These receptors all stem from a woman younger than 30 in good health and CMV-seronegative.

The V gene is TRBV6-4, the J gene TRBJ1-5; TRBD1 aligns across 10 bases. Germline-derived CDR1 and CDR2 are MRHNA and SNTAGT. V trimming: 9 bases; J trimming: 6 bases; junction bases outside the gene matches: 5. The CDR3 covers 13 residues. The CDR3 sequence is CASPDRGGQPQHF. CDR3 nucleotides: TGTGCCAGTCCGGACAGGGGGGGTCAGCCCCAGCATTTT.

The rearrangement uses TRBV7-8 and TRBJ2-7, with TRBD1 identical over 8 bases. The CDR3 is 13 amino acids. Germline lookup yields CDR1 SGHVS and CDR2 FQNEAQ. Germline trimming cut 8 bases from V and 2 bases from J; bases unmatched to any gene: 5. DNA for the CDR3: TGTGCCAGCCTCAGGGGGCTAACCTACGAGCAGTACTTC. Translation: CASLRGLTYEQYF. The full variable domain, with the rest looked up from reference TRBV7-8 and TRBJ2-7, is GAGVSQSPRYKVAKRGQDVALRCDPISGHVSLFWYQQALGQGPEFLTYFQNEAQLDKSGLPSDRFFAERPEGSVSTLKIQRTQQEDSAVYLCASLRGLTYEQYFGPGTRLTVT.

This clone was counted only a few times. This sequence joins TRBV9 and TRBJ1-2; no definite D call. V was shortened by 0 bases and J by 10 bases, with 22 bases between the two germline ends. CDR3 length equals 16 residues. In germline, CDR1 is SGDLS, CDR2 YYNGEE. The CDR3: CASSVDPTWENQAYTF. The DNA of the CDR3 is TGTGCCAGCAGCGTAGATCCCACTTGGGAGAACCAAGCCTACACCTTC.

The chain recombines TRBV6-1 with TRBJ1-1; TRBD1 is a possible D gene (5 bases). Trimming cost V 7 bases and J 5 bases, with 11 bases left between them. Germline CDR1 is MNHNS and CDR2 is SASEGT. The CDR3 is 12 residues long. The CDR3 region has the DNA TGTGCCAGCACGACAGTGGTAACTGAAGCTTTCTTT. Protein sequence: CASTTVVTEAFF.

CDR3 loop: CASSSRSRRDRTGELFF. The CDR3 DNA sequence: TGTGCCAGCAGCTCCAGAAGCAGGCGGGATCGGACCGGGGAGCTGTTTTTT. V is TRBV11-2 and J is TRBJ2-2; D might be TRBD2 (6 bases). The CDR3 contains 17 residues. The germline V and J ends were trimmed by 4 bases and 5 bases, with 20 bases remaining between them. CDR1 and CDR2 from the germline V gene are SGHAT and FQNNGV.

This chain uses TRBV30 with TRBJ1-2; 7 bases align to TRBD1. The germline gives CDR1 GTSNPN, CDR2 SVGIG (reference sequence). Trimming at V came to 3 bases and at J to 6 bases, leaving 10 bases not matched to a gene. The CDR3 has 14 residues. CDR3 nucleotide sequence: TGTGCCTGGAGACTCAAGGGGGCGAGGAATGGCTACACCTTC. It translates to CAWRLKGARNGYTF.

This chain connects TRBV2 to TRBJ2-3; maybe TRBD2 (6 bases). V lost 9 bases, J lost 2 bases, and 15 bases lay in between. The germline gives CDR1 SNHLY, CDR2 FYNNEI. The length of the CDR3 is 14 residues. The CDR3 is CASTPGLVTDTQYF. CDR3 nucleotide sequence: TGTGCCAGTACCCCGGGACTTGTCACAGATACGCAGTATTTT.

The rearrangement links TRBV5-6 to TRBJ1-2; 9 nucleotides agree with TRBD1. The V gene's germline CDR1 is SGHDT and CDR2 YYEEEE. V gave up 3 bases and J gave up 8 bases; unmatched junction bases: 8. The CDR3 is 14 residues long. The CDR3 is CASSWGTGSEGYTF. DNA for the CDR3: TGTGCCAGCAGCTGGGGGACAGGGTCAGAAGGCTACACCTTC.

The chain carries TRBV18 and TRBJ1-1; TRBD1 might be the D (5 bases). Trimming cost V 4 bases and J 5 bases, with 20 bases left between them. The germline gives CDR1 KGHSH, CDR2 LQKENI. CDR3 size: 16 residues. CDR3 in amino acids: CASSLTTGGGWTEAFF. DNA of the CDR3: TGTGCCAGCTCACTCACGACGGGGGGAGGATGGACTGAAGCTTTCTTT.

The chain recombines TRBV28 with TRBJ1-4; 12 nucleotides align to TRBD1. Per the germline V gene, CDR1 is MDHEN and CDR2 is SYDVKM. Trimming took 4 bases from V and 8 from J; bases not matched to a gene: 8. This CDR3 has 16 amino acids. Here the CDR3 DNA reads TGTGCCAGCAGTTGGGACAGGGGGCCGATGGTAGAAAAACTGTTTTTT. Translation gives CASSWDRGPMVEKLFF.

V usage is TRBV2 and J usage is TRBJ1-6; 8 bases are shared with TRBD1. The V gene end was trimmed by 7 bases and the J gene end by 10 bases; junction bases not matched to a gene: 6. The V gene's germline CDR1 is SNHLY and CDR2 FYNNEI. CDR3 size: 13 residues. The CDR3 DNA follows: TGTGCCAGCACCAGGGGGCGCGGCTCACCCCTCCACTTT. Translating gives CASTRGRGSPLHF.

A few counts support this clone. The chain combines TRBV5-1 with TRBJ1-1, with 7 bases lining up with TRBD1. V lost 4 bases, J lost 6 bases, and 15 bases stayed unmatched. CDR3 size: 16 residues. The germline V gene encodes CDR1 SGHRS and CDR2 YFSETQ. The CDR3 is CASSHKRTGSRPEAFF. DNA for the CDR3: TGCGCCAGCAGCCACAAAAGGACAGGCTCGCGGCCTGAAGCTTTCTTT.

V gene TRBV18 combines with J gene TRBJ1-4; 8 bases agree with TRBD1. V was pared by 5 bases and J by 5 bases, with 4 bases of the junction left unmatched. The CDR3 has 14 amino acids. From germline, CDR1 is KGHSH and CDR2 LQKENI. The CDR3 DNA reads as TGTGCCAGCTCAGGTTGGACAGGGAATGAAAAACTGTTTTTT. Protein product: CASSGWTGNEKLFF.

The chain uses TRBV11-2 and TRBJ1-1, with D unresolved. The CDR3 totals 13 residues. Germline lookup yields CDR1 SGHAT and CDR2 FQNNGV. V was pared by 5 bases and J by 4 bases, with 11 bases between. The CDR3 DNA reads TGTGCCAGCAGCCCCCGACTCCCCACTGAAGCTTTCTTT. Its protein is CASSPRLPTEAFF.

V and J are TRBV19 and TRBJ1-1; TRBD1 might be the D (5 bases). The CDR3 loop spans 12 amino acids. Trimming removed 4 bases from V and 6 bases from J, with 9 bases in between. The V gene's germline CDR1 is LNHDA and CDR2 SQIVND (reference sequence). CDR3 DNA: TGTGCCAGTAGTACGACAGTGGCTGAAGCTTTCTTT. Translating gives CASSTTVAEAFF.

CDR3 residues: CASSGLGTSRATGELFF. In DNA, the CDR3 is TGCGCCAGCAGTGGGCTCGGGACATCACGGGCCACCGGGGAGCTGTTTTTT. V is TRBV10-1 and J is TRBJ2-2, with D possibly TRBD1 on 6 matching bases. The CDR3 consists of 17 residues. Between the trimmed V and J ends, which lost 4 bases and 4 bases, there was a span of 19 bases. The germline V gene encodes CDR1 WNHNN and CDR2 SYGVQD (reference sequence).

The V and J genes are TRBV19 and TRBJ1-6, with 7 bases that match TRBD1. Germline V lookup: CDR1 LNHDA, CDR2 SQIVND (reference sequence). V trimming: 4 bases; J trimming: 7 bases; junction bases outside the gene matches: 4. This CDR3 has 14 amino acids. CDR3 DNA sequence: TGTGCCAGTAGTACCGGGACAGAGAATTCACCCCTCCACTTT. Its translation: CASSTGTENSPLHF.

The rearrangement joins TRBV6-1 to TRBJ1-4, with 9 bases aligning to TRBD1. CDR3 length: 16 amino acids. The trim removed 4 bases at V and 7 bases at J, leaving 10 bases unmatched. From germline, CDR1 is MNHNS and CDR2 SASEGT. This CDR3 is CASSAATGGIGEKLFF. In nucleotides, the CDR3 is TGTGCCAGCAGTGCCGCCACAGGGGGCATCGGTGAAAAACTGTTTTTT.

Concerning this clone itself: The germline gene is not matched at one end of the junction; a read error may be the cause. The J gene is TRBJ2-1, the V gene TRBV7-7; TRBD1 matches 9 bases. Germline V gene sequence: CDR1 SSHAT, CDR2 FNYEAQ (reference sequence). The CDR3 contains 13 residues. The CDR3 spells CASSLGQGNEQFF. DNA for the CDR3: TGTGCTAGCAGCTTAGGACAGGGGAATGAGCAGTTCTTC.

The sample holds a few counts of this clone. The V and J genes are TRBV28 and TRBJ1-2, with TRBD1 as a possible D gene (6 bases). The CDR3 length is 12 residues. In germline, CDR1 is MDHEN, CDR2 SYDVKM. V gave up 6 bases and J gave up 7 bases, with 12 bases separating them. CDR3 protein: CASRIQGTGYTF. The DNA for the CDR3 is TGTGCCAGCAGGATACAGGGTACTGGCTACACCTTC.

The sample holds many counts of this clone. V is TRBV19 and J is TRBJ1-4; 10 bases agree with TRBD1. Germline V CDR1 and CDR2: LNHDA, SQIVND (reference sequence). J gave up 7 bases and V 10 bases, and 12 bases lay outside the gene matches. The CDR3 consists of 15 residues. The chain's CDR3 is CATSSGQGHIEKLFF. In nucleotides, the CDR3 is TGTGCCACTTCTTCGGGACAGGGGCATATTGAAAAACTGTTTTTT.

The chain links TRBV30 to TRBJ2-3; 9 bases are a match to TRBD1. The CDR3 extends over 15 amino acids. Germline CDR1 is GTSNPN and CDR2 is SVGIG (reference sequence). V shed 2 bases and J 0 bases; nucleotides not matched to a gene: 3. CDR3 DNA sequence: TGTGCCTGGAGTACCGGGACAGGGAGCACAGATACGCAGTATTTT. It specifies CAWSTGTGSTDTQYF.

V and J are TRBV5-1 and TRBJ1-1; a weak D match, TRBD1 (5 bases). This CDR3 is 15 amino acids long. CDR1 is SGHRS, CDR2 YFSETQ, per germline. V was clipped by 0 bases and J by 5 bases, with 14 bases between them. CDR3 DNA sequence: TGCGCCAGCAGCTTGGTAGTGGGGCGGGGGACTGAAGCTTTCTTT. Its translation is CASSLVVGRGTEAFF.

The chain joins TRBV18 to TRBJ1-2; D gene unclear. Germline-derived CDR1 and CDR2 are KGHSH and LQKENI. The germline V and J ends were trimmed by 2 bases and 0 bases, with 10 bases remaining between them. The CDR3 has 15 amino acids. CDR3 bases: TGTGCCAGCTCACCAGAGGAGCACACTAACTATGGCTACACCTTC. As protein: CASSPEEHTNYGYTF.

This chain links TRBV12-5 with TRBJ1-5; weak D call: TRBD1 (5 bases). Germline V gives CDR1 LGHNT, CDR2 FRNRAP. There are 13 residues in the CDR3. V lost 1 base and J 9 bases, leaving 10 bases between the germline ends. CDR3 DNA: TGTGCTAGTGGTTTGGGGATCGGGGGGCCCCAGCATTTT. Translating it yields CASGLGIGGPQHF.

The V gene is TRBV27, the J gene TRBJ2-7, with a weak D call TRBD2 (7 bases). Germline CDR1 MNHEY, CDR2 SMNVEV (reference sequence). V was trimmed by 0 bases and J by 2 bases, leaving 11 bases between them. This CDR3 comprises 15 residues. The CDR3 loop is CASSLSGGLAYEQYF. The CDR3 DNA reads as TGTGCCAGCAGTTTATCCGGGGGGCTCGCCTACGAGCAGTACTTC.

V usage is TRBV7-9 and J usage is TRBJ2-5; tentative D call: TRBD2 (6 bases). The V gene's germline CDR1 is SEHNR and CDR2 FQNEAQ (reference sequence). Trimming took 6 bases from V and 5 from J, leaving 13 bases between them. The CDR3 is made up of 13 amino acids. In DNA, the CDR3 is TGTGCCAGCAGTCCCCGGGGGACGGAGACCCAGTACTTC. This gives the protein CASSPRGTETQYF.

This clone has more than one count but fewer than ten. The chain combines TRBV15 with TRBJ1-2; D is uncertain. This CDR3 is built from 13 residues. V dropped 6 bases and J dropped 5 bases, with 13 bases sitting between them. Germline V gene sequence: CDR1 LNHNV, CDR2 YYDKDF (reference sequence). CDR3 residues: CATSAPDLYGYTF. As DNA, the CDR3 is TGTGCCACCAGTGCGCCAGACTTATATGGCTACACCTTC.

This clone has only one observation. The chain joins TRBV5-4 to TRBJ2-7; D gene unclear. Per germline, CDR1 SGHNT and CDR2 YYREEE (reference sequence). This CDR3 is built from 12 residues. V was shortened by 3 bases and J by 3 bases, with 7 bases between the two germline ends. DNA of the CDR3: TGTGCCAGCAGCTCGGGTGGCTACGAGCAGTACTTC. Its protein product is CASSSGGYEQYF.

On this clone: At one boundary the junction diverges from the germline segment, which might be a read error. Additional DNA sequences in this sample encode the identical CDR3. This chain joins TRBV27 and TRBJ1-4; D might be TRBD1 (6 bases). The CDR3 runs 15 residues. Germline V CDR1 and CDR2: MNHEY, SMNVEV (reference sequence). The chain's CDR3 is CASSSNRERKEKLFF. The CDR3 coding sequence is TGTGCCAGCAGTTCTAACAGGGAACGAAAAGAAAAACTGTTCTTT.

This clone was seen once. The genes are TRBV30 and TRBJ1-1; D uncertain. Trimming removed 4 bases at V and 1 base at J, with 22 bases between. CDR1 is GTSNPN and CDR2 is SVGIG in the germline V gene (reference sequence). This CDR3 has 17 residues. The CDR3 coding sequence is TGTGCCTGGACCTCGGTCCCCGCCTCTGTGAGGAACACTGAAGCTTTCTTT. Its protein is CAWTSVPASVRNTEAFF. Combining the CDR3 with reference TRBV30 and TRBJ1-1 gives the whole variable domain SQTIHQWPATLVQPVGSPLSLECTVEGTSNPNLYWYRQAAGRGLQLLFYSVGIGQISSEVPQNLSASRPQDRQFILSSKKLLLSDSGFYLCAWTSVPASVRNTEAFFGQGTRLTVV.

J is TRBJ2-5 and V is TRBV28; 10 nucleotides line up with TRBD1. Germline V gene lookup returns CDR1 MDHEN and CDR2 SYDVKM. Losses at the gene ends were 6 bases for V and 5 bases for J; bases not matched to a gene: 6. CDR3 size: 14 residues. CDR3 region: CASRPTGGWETQYF. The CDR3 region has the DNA TGTGCCAGCAGACCGACAGGGGGCTGGGAGACCCAGTACTTC.